This entry lists 7 T cell receptor beta chains sequenced from one sample in a study of long-term antiretroviral therapy in people with HIV. They ran version v3.0 of the immunoSEQ assay at survey level. Here immunoSEQ multiplex PCR was the method, and the copy in TCRdb shows in-frame clones only, minus some. The sample yields 20,000 to 25,000 clones, around 77% seen once. The sample was unsorted PBMCs, taken approximately 1.8 years before starting antiretroviral therapy. The receptors originated from a woman in her forties with HIV.

The chain recombines TRBV2 with TRBJ1-4; D call uncertain. Trimming stripped 10 bases from V and 3 bases from J, with 15 bases between. Germline CDR1 and CDR2: SNHLY and FYNNEI. The CDR3 consists of 14 residues. CDR3 bases: TGTGCCATTATTGTCGGCGAAGCTAATGAAAAACTGTTTTTT. Its translation is CAIIVGEANEKLFF.

The rearrangement joins TRBV7-8 to TRBJ1-3, with TRBD1 matching over 7 bases. The CDR3 spans 17 residues. The junction had 8 bases not matched to a gene; V was cut back by 3 bases and J by 0 bases. The germline V gene encodes CDR1 SGHVS and CDR2 FQNEAQ. The CDR3 bases are TGTGCCAGCAGCTTTTCTCCGGGACAGAGCTCTGGAAACACCATATATTTT. The encoded protein is CASSFSPGQSSGNTIYF.

This chain joins TRBV2 and TRBJ2-1, with TRBD2 matching over 13 bases. This CDR3 comprises 15 residues. Germline V CDR1 and CDR2: SNHLY, FYNNEI. With V trimmed by 4 bases and J by 7 bases, 4 bases remained unmatched. The chain's CDR3 is CASSATSGRSNEQFF. CDR3 bases: TGTGCCAGCAGTGCGACTAGCGGGAGGTCAAATGAGCAGTTCTTC.

This clone was recorded once. This chain connects TRBV7-9 to TRBJ1-1; D might be TRBD1 (5 bases). V was pared by 4 bases and J by 5 bases, with 14 bases between. CDR3 length equals 14 residues. Germline values: CDR1 SEHNR, CDR2 FQNEAQ (reference sequence). Here the CDR3 reads CASSSPRVPTEAFF. CDR3 DNA sequence: TGTGCCAGCAGCTCCCCCAGGGTACCGACTGAAGCTTTCTTT. Variable domain in full (rest from reference TRBV7-9 and TRBJ1-1): DTGVSQNPRHKITKRGQNVTFRCDPISEHNRLYWYRQTLGQGPEFLTYFQNEAQLEKSRLLSDRFSAERPKGSFSTLEIQRTEQGDSAMYLCASSSPRVPTEAFFGQGTRLTVV.

This sequence joins TRBV5-3 and TRBJ2-1, with 9 bases that match TRBD1. TRBV5-3 is classed as an ORF, of uncertain function. There are 14 residues in the CDR3. V lost 4 bases and J lost 7; bases outside the gene matches: 6. The CDR3 here is CARSLDRGRNEQFF. CDR3 nucleotides: TGTGCCAGAAGCCTGGACAGGGGTAGGAATGAGCAGTTCTTC.

This chain uses TRBV10-3 with TRBJ2-7; D might be TRBD2 (6 bases). CDR1 ENHRY and CDR2 SYGVKD come from the germline V gene. Trimming removed 0 bases at V and 1 base at J, with 10 bases between. This CDR3 is built from 15 residues. The CDR3 reads CAISESWTTSYEQYF. CDR3 coding DNA: TGTGCCATCAGTGAGTCGTGGACTACTTCCTACGAGCAGTACTTC.

The V call is TRBV19, the J call TRBJ1-1; D gene uncertain. V lost 7 bases and J 1 base, leaving 4 bases between the germline ends. CDR3 length: 11 amino acids. In germline, CDR1 is LNHDA, CDR2 SQIVND (reference sequence). In DNA form, the CDR3 reads TGTGCCAGTATCAGGAACACTGAAGCTTTCTTT. Its translation: CASIRNTEAFF. Based on the CDR3 plus reference TRBV19 and TRBJ1-1, the full variable domain is DGGITQSPKYLFRKEGQNVTLSCEQNLNHDAMYWYRQDPGQGLRLIYYSQIVNDFQKGDIAEGYSVSREKKESFPLTVTSAQKNPTAFYLCASIRNTEAFFGQGTRLTVV.